This entry describes one T cell receptor beta chain. Germline V gives CDR1 LNHDA, CDR2 SQIVND (reference sequence). This CDR3 region has 15 residues. After removal of 6 bases from V and 7 bases from J, the junction contained 9 bases not matched to a gene. Authors' methods: Reference gene primers were amplified, and this amplification served to estimate nucleated cell counts. Assay: immunoSEQ multiplex PCR; the TCRdb copy retains only in-frame clones and omits some. V and J calls and clone size are given by that table; D and trimming were obtained from the DNA. The table has approximately 140,000 clones, 75% to 90% seen once; the top ten hold roughly a tenth. These data originate in a study of blood T cell repertoires in COVID-19. Study-wide context: The samples span acute and convalescent COVID-19 from the United States, Italy and Spain.

Sample: peripheral blood. The clonotype was recovered from a man aged 60 to 69 with active or convalescent COVID-19. This rearrangement joins TRBV19 to TRBJ1-2, with 12 nucleotides matching TRBD1. DNA of the CDR3: TGTGCCAGTAGGCCGGAGGGGACAGGGGGCTTTGGCTACACCTTC. Protein product: CASRPEGTGGFGYTF.